This T cell receptor (beta chain) was documented in a study of cytomegalovirus exposure and HLA in healthy donors. The study, taken as a whole, reports: Rarity marked most TCR sequences, yet some public TCRs occurred in many donors.

The method was immunoSEQ multiplex PCR; TCRdb's version includes in-frame clones alone and lacks a portion of them. The repertoire holds roughly 60,000 clones, roughly 94% seen once, with around 2.3% in the top ten. This CDR3 has 15 residues. The germline V gene has CDR1 LGHNA and CDR2 YSLEER. The ends lost 2 bases at V and 6 bases at J; junction bases unmatched: 2. To note about this clone: The antigen is unknown.

What was sequenced was PBMCs. The sequence came from a man aged 18 to 29 in good health and CMV-seronegative. The chain couples TRBV4-3 to TRBJ2-2, with 11 nucleotides matching TRBD2. CDR3 protein: CASSQLAGGPGELFF. In DNA, the CDR3 is TGCGCCAGCAGCCAACTAGCGGGAGGACCCGGGGAGCTGTTTTTT.